The rows below give T cell receptor beta chains drawn from one sample of a study of monozygotic twins with inflammatory bowel disease. Reprocessing the 5' RACE reads, TCRdb reports a single entry for every CDR3 protein and omits DNA. The sample data list approximately 300,000 distinct CDR3 sequences. The sequencing sample was made of blood. These receptors all come from a human donor with ulcerative colitis or Crohn's disease, or a healthy co-twin of an affected twin (not recorded which). CDR3s include the opening cysteine and the closing phenylalanine or tryptophan.

V	J	CDR3
TRBV28	TRBJ1-5	CASKQEGRYQPQHF
TRBV5-1	TRBJ2-1	CASSAQINEQFF
TRBV6-2/TRBV6-3	TRBJ2-7	CASSWNPTYEQYF
TRBV6-2/TRBV6-3	TRBJ2-3	CASRQADTQYF
TRBV20-1	TRBJ1-5	CSARIGLGNQPQHF
TRBV4-3	TRBJ1-2	CASSQGRNYGYTF
TRBV10-3	TRBJ2-2	CAISDRQVWELFF
TRBV18	TRBJ2-1	CASSRDRAIRSYNEQFF
TRBV7-9	TRBJ1-2	CASSLGSGYGYTF
TRBV20-1	TRBJ2-1	CSANLAVGNEQFF
TRBV2	TRBJ1-1	CARGTGLNTEAFF
TRBV6-2/TRBV6-3	TRBJ2-7	CASSNGLAGGYEQYF
TRBV29-1	TRBJ2-2	CSVSGIAGELFF
TRBV19	TRBJ2-3	CASRTAGGSTDTQYF
TRBV20-1	TRBJ1-1	CSASGGMVTEAFF
TRBV28	TRBJ2-3	CASSTDLDTQYF
TRBV5-1	TRBJ2-1	CASRTSRAFSYNEQFF
TRBV7-2	TRBJ2-5	CASSGTSGTWETQYF
TRBV6-5	TRBJ2-7	CASSYGLAGGFTYEQYF
TRBV12-3/TRBV12-4	TRBJ1-6	CASSRMSSYNSPLHF
TRBV20-1	TRBJ2-1	CSARAFVGVGGNEQFF
TRBV4-3	TRBJ2-1	CASSQARSAFREQFF
TRBV20-1	TRBJ1-5	CSARAGAQPQHF
TRBV15	TRBJ2-7	CATSRDGSSREQYF
TRBV4-3	TRBJ2-1	CASSQVMAGGYNEQFF
TRBV7-9	TRBJ2-3	CASRTTDREMTDTQYF
TRBV5-4	TRBJ2-3	CASSLGIAGDTQYF
TRBV4-2	TRBJ2-7	CASSQENTNYEQYF
TRBV5-1	TRBJ2-7	CASGIDKGSEQYF
TRBV7-9	TRBJ2-7	CASSYDPGREQYF
TRBV12-3/TRBV12-4	TRBJ2-7	CASSPEGPGQYF
TRBV5-5	TRBJ2-7	CASSFGAYEQYF
TRBV5-1	TRBJ2-7	CASSPAAYEQYF
TRBV12-3/TRBV12-4	TRBJ1-5	CASRLGSNQPQHF
TRBV20-1	TRBJ2-5	CSASQGGRDQYF
TRBV10-3	TRBJ1-6	CAIRTGQSNSPLHF